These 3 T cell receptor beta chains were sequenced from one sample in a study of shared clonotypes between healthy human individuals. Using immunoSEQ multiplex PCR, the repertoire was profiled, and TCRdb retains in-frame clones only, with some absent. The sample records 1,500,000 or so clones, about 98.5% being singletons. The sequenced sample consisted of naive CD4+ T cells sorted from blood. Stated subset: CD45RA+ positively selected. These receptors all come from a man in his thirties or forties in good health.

CDR3 sequence (DNA): TGTGCCAGCAGTGGCCAAGAACTAGTCGCGGGAGGGCGAGGAGAGACCCAGTACTTC. Protein product: CASSGQELVAGGRGETQYF. The gene calls are TRBV6-1 and TRBJ2-5, with TRBD2 identical over 9 bases. J gave up 4 bases and V 4 bases, and 19 bases lay outside the gene matches. This CDR3 has 19 amino acids. From germline, CDR1 is MNHNS and CDR2 SASEGT.

CDR3 residues: CASSLSPAGSTDTQYF. DNA of the CDR3: TGTGCCAGCAGCTTGTCTCCGGCAGGGAGCACAGATACGCAGTATTTT. The rearrangement links TRBV5-6 to TRBJ2-3; possibly TRBD1 for D (5 bases). Germline CDR1 is SGHDT and CDR2 is YYEEEE. The CDR3 is 16 amino acids. V lost 1 base to trimming and J lost 0 bases, with 12 bases between them.

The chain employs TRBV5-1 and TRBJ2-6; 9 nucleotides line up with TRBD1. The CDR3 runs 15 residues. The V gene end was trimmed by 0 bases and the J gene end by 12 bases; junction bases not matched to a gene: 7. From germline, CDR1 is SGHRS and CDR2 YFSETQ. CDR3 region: CASSLGDREEGVLTF. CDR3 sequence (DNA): TGCGCCAGCAGCTTGGGGGACAGGGAGGAGGGCGTCCTGACTTTC.